This entry concerns a single TCR beta chain. Measured with immunoSEQ multiplex PCR; TCRdb has only the in-frame clones, and not every one. The table records a few hundred thousand clones, less than 90% of them present only once. This entry comes from a study of blood T cell repertoires in COVID-19. The CDR3 has 16 amino acids. V was cut by 2 bases and J by 4 bases, with 16 bases left in between. Germline assignment: CDR1 MNHEY and CDR2 SMNVEV (reference sequence). Sequenced material: peripheral blood. The TCR was taken from a man between 60 and 75 years old who had recovered from COVID-19. This sequence joins TRBV27 and TRBJ2-3; D is possibly TRBD1 (6 bases). CDR3 protein: CASSLVARGLADTQYF. CDR3 DNA sequence: TGTGCCAGCAGTTTAGTGGCCAGGGGTTTGGCAGATACGCAGTATTTT.